Sequencing of this T cell receptor beta chain was carried out in a study of cytomegalovirus exposure and HLA in healthy donors. In the case of this clone: Its target is not known.

From germline, CDR1 is SGHVS and CDR2 FNYEAQ. With 5 bases clipped from V and 6 bases from J, the junction kept 5 bases outside the gene matches. The CDR3 loop spans 14 amino acids. General study points: A cluster of highly shared sequence variants was likely a sequencing artifact.

The PCR employed 60 Vbeta primers together with 13 Jbeta primers. The table came from immunoSEQ multiplex PCR; TCRdb's copy has only in-frame clones and leaves some out. The profile shows tens of thousands of clones, 70% to 80% of them singletons. This sequence joins TRBV7-6 and TRBJ2-1; 9 bases align to TRBD1. The specimen was PBMCs. The TCR comes from a woman aged 25-40 years in good health and CMV-seropositive. This CDR3 reads CASSRTTGGNEQFF. The CDR3, as DNA: TGTGCCAGCAGCCGGACGACAGGGGGCAATGAGCAGTTCTTC. Together with reference TRBV7-6 and TRBJ2-1, the CDR3 gives the full variable domain: GAGVSQSPRYKVTKRGQDVALRCDPISGHVSLYWYRQALGQGPEFLTYFNYEAQQDKSGLPNDRFSAERPEGSISTLTIQRTEQRDSAMYRCASSRTTGGNEQFFGPGTRLTVL.